This T cell receptor (beta chain) appears in the sequencing data of a study of CD8 T cells in Susac syndrome. RNA, at about 0.5 to 1 ug, was reverse transcribed with random hexamers. TCRdb used MiXCR to reprocess the immunoSEQ multiplex PCR reads, holding one entry per CDR3 protein. The sample carries more than 150,000 distinct CDR3 sequences, 95% recorded once. In blood CD8+ and CD4+ T cells, TCR beta underwent sequencing. This CDR3 contains 14 residues. Germline lookup yields CDR1 SGHNT and CDR2 YYREEE (reference sequence). The V gene end was trimmed by 7 bases and the J gene end by 7 bases; junction bases not matched to a gene: 13.

The genes are TRBV5-4 and TRBJ1-2; TRBD1 matches at 7 bases. What was sequenced was CD8+ T cells from PBMCs. This clonotype was sampled from a human donor with Susac syndrome. CDR3 sequence: CASGPITGDPGYTF. The CDR3 bases are TGTGCCAGCGGACCTATCACAGGGGACCCTGGCTACACCTTC.